Following are 12 T cell receptor beta chains from one sample sequenced in a study of T-cell memory formation after mild COVID-19. TCRdb used MiXCR to reprocess the 5' RACE reads, holding one entry per CDR3 protein. Here the sample spans 92,000 or so distinct CDR3 sequences, about 13% being singletons. The sample taken for sequencing was PBMCs or a T cell subset sorted from them (not recorded which). Receptor source: an adult woman who had mild COVID-19 (a few samples of this study predate the infection). Cell type and time point are not known.

This chain connects TRBV7-9 to TRBJ1-1; a weak D match, TRBD1 (6 bases). Germline lookup yields CDR1 SEHNR and CDR2 FQNEAQ (reference sequence). V was cut by 5 bases and J by 7 bases, with 20 bases left in between. The CDR3 has 15 amino acids. In DNA form, the CDR3 reads TGTGCCAGCAGCCAGATGACAGGTCCCTTAATTGAAGCTTTCTTT. As protein: CASSQMTGPLIEAFF.

This rearrangement joins TRBV7-2 to TRBJ2-1, with D possibly matching TRBD2 (6 bases). Germline V CDR1 and CDR2: SGHTA, FQGNSA. The V end was cut by 1 base, the J end by 5 bases, with 12 bases between. CDR3 length equals 15 residues. The CDR3 nucleotides are TGTGCCAGCAGCTTAGGCGGGACGGATCACAATGAGCAGTTCTTC. This sequence encodes CASSLGGTDHNEQFF. Supplemented by reference TRBV7-2 and TRBJ2-1, the full variable domain reads GAGVSQSPSNKVTEKGKDVELRCDPISGHTALYWYRQSLGQGLEFLIYFQGNSAPDKSGLPSDRFSAERTGGSVSTLTIQRTQQEDSAVYLCASSLGGTDHNEQFFGPGTRLTVL.

The gene calls are TRBV20-1 and TRBJ2-2; perhaps TRBD1 as D (6 bases). The germline V gene encodes CDR1 DFQATT and CDR2 SNEGSKA (reference sequence). V was clipped by 5 bases and J by 1 base, with 14 bases between them. There are 15 residues in the CDR3. The CDR3 coding sequence is TGCAGTGCTGAAAGCCAGGGGCAGAACACCGGGGAGCTGTTTTTT. This codes for CSAESQGQNTGELFF.

In its sample, this clonotype was seen a few times. The V and J genes are TRBV23-1 and TRBJ2-1; D is perhaps TRBD1 (6 bases). TRBV23-1 is assigned to the ORF class and has an uncertain function. The V and J ends lost 2 bases and 5 bases respectively, with 25 bases between them. This CDR3 region has 19 residues. In DNA, the CDR3 is TGCGCCAGCAGTCAAGACCCTCCTTTTCCGGGACAAAATAACAATGAGCAGTTCTTC. Translation gives CASSQDPPFPGQNNNEQFF.

V is TRBV5-1 and J is TRBJ1-5, with unresolved D. CDR3 length: 15 residues. Germline V gives CDR1 SGHRS, CDR2 YFSETQ. Trimming pared 1 base from V and 0 bases from J, leaving 8 bases between. The CDR3 DNA reads as TGCGCCAGCAGCTTGTACTCTAATAGCAATCAGCCCCAGCATTTT. Translated, it gives CASSLYSNSNQPQHF.

The table lists this clonotype with many counts. This chain uses TRBV7-9 with TRBJ2-1; unclear D gene. Trimming shortened V by 5 bases and J by 8 bases, and 22 bases separated the two germline ends. The CDR3 extends over 16 amino acids. Germline V gene lookup returns CDR1 SEHNR and CDR2 FQNEAQ (reference sequence). The CDR3 sequence is CASSDPRVAALYEQFF. In DNA form, the CDR3 reads TGTGCCAGCAGCGACCCCCGCGTTGCGGCGCTCTATGAGCAGTTCTTC. The full variable domain, completed using reference TRBV7-9 and TRBJ2-1, is DTGVSQNPRHKITKRGQNVTFRCDPISEHNRLYWYRQTLGQGPEFLTYFQNEAQLEKSRLLSDRFSAERPKGSFSTLEIQRTEQGDSAMYLCASSDPRVAALYEQFFGPGTRLTVL.

This chain uses TRBV12-3 or TRBV12-4 with TRBJ2-5; tentatively, D is TRBD1 or TRBD2 (5 bases each). Trimming pared 5 bases from V and 2 bases from J, leaving 12 bases between. The CDR3 contains 14 residues. CDR3 sequence reads: CASSPQGRQETQYF. DNA of the CDR3: TGTGCCAGCAGTCCGCAGGGACGACAAGAGACCCAGTACTTC.

J is TRBJ2-1 and V is TRBV9; D might be TRBD1 (6 bases). V was cut by 2 bases and J by 0 bases, with 15 bases left in between. CDR1 SGDLS and CDR2 YYNGEE come from the germline V gene. This CDR3 is built from 17 residues. CDR3 nucleotides: TGTGCCAGCAGCGTTAACGACAGGTCCCTCTCCTACAATGAGCAGTTCTTC. Its protein is CASSVNDRSLSYNEQFF.

This clonotype was seen a single time. The J gene is TRBJ1-1, the V gene TRBV5-5, with 7 bases lining up with TRBD1. V dropped 5 bases and J dropped 1; count of bases not matched to a gene: 11. CDR1 is SGHKS, CDR2 YYEKEE, per germline (reference sequence). The CDR3 totals 16 residues. CDR3 DNA: TGTGCCAGCAGGCGAGAAACAGGGGTTAAGAACACTGAAGCTTTCTTT. Translating it yields CASRRETGVKNTEAFF. The entire variable domain, with the rest obtained from reference TRBV5-5 and TRBJ1-1, is as follows: DAGVTQSPTHLIKTRGQQVTLRCSPISGHKSVSWYQQVLGQGPQFIFQYYEKEERGRGNFPDRFSARQFPNYSSELNVNALLLGDSALYLCASRRETGVKNTEAFFGQGTRLTVV.

In its sample, this clonotype was seen a few times. CDR3 loop: CASSVGEDTQYF. The CDR3, as DNA: TGTGCCAGCAGCGTAGGGGAGGATACGCAGTATTTT. V is TRBV7-6 and J is TRBJ2-3; D tentatively fits TRBD1 or TRBD2 (5 bases each). The CDR3 loop spans 12 amino acids. CDR1 and CDR2 (germline): SGHVS, FNYEAQ. Trimming stripped 5 bases from V and 6 bases from J, with 9 bases between.

This clonotype showed up just a few times. V and J are TRBV11-2 and TRBJ2-5; 9 positions agree with TRBD1. The CDR3 contains 14 residues. J gave up 5 bases and V 5 bases, and 6 bases lay outside the gene matches. CDR1 and CDR2 from the germline V gene are SGHAT and FQNNGV. The CDR3 sequence is CASSPTGTGETQYF. As DNA, the CDR3 is TGTGCCAGCAGCCCGACCGGGACAGGGGAGACCCAGTACTTC.

This clonotype was observed a few times. The chain uses TRBV12-3 or TRBV12-4 and TRBJ2-5; D unresolved. The CDR3 totals 13 residues. V was pared by 5 bases and J by 0 bases, with 7 bases between. CDR3 region: CASSPAYQETQYF. Here the CDR3 DNA reads TGTGCCAGCAGTCCAGCGTACCAAGAGACCCAGTACTTC.